The present entry profiles one T cell receptor (beta chain) with its context. Its target antigen remains unknown. Within one base of it there is no much larger clone, and no base qualities were kept. TCRbeta CDR3 regions were amplified from genomic DNA by means of the immunoSEQ Assay, a bias-controlled multiplex PCR. Regarding the original processing steps: The number of nucleated cells in each sample was estimated from the amplification of reference gene primers within the assay. To quantify the absolute abundance of each unique TCRbeta CDR3 rearrangement, sequence reads were collapsed and filtered. For each sample, productive Simpson clonality was calculated as the square root of Simpson's diversity index across productive rearrangements. TCRdb re-hosts the immuneACCESS table, in-frame sequences only. Its copies lack some clones; in the studies checked, an unresolved V gene accounts for under half of them, and the cause for the rest is not known. The DNA was the basis for D and trimming; V, J and clone size are from that table. Present in this sample are fewer than 250,000 clones, around nine tenths of which were seen just once. Jointly, the top ten make up 3% of the sample.

This specimen belongs to a study of blood T cell repertoires in COVID-19 (dated by TCRdb to about 2020). For the wider study: Collaborator samples came from the United States, Italy and Spain and covered acute and convalescent phases of COVID-19. The material from the prospective study consisted of cDNA or gDNA derived from T cells, B-cell-depleted T cells, or PBMCs. Deeply sampled blood TCRbeta repertoires from subjects exposed to, actively infected with, or recovered from COVID-19 were included in the dataset. The repertoires were released in a freely available public database intended as a resource for research on the immune response to SARS-CoV-2. The samples were drawn from the first 160 participants of the ongoing ImmuneRACE study and from 1,254 subjects provided by 6 global collaborators. A de-identified subject ID, COVID-19 status, age in years and sex were almost always included in the sample metadata. Where HLA class I and class II types were available, the types were taken from metadata supplied by the sample provider, not from assay-based typing.

Ends trimmed: V by 1 base, J by 4 bases; bases unmatched to a gene: 6. As encoded in the germline V gene, CDR1 is SQVTM while CDR2 is ANQGSEA. The CDR3 goes from the cysteine to the phenylalanine over 15 residues. CDR3 DNA is the only sequence kept; it has 45 bases, read in frame from the first base. Each collaborating institution followed its own protocols to collect whole blood in K2EDTA tubes. Collaborator samples were shipped for TCRbeta analysis as frozen whole blood, isolated PBMCs, or DNA extracted from either sample type. Results the study describes overall, beyond this receptor: The quantity of clinical and demographic metadata differed by source and by participant and was supplied without curation.

The V and J segments used are TRBV29-1 and TRBJ2-1; TRBD2 fits 8 bases in the junction. Specimen: peripheral blood. This sequence originates from a man between 60 and 75 years old with acute or convalescent COVID-19. CDR3 loop: CSVEGVAGGYNEQFF. The DNA sequence is as follows: TGCAGCGTTGAAGGTGTCGCGGGGGGTTACAATGAGCAGTTCTTC.